This T cell receptor (beta chain) appears in the sequencing data of a study of blood T cell repertoires in COVID-19. Per the authors' pipeline: Reference gene primer amplification in the assay estimated nucleated cell counts. Clones were read by immunoSEQ multiplex PCR, and TCRdb kept only the in-frame ones, dropping some. V and J calls plus clone size are reproduced from that table; the DNA served to infer D and trimming. The sample lists around 92,000 clones, around 80% occurring once. CDR1 SGHKS and CDR2 YYEKEE come from the germline V gene (reference sequence). This CDR3 contains 14 residues. With 0 bases removed from V and 10 bases from J, the gap between germline ends came to 16 bases.

The TCR originated in a woman of 80 years or more with acute or convalescent COVID-19. The sequenced sample consisted of peripheral blood. The chain joins TRBV5-5 to TRBJ1-1; TRBD1 might be the D (5 bases). CDR3: CASSLGITGSSAFF. The CDR3 DNA is TGTGCCAGCAGCTTGGGCATAACAGGATCCTCAGCTTTCTTT. The full variable domain, rest sourced from reference TRBV5-5 and TRBJ1-1, is DAGVTQSPTHLIKTRGQQVTLRCSPISGHKSVSWYQQVLGQGPQFIFQYYEKEERGRGNFPDRFSARQFPNYSSELNVNALLLGDSALYLCASSLGITGSSAFFGQGTRLTVV.